This T cell receptor (beta chain) is from a study of shared clonotypes between healthy human individuals. Study as a whole: The people who gave samples were a couple of women and a few men aged 18 to 49.

The method was immunoSEQ multiplex PCR; TCRdb's version includes in-frame clones alone and lacks a portion of them. The repertoire holds roughly 2.1 million clones, approximately 94% seen once, with over 1.5% in the top ten. Concerning this clone: Antigen specificity is unknown.

CD45RO-negative, CCR7-positively selected cells formed the naive CD8 fraction, excluding terminally differentiated effector memory CD45RA+ cells. The healthy adult donors were HIV-negative and reported no recent acute infections or vaccinations. Study-wide findings and caveats: Among a handful of donors, approximately 5.4% of naive CD4 clonotypes were found in common. The four-donor shared clonotypes exceeded non-shared clonotypes in generation probability, with non-shared ones scoring lower.

CDR3 length: 14 amino acids. Germline loops: CDR1 MNHEY, CDR2 SVGAGI. The junction had 7 bases not matched to a gene; V was cut back by 8 bases and J by 0 bases. V usage is TRBV6-5 and J usage is TRBJ2-7; 7 nucleotides line up with TRBD2. The sample taken for sequencing was naive CD8+ T cells from PBMCs. This sequence originates from a man between 18 and 29 years old in good health. Some clones in this sample may be carry-over from other donors' samples. The CDR3 is CASLSSGYSYEQYF. For the CDR3, the DNA is TGTGCCAGCCTGAGTAGCGGGTACTCCTACGAGCAGTACTTC.